These 2 T cell receptor beta chains were sequenced from one sample in a study of cytomegalovirus exposure and HLA in healthy donors (dated by TCRdb to 2017 to 2019). Preparation of the library involved the immunoSEQ multiplex PCR assay. The multiplex PCR relied on a mix of 60 forward primers for TCR Vbeta segments and 13 reverse primers for TCR Jbeta segments. TCRdb's version of the immuneACCESS table is confined to in-frame rearrangements and falls short of the full clone set. An unresolved V gene accounts for under half of the shortfall where checked; the remainder is of unknown origin. The sample has around 100,000 clones on record, more than 60% of them singletons. 3% to 5% of the sample is held by the ten biggest clonotypes. Material for sequencing was PBMCs. These receptors all come from a man between 25 and 39 years old in good health and CMV-seronegative.

This chain connects TRBV4-1 to TRBJ1-5; D remains ambiguous. The germline gives CDR1 MGHRA, CDR2 YSYEKL. The CDR3 loop spans 14 amino acids. V lost 3 bases, J lost 7 bases, and 13 bases lay in between. The CDR3 DNA follows: TGCGCCAGCAGCCAGAGCGAGGCGGGACAGCCCCAGCATTTT. This gives the protein CASSQSEAGQPQHF.

V usage is TRBV18 and J usage is TRBJ2-1; 13 nucleotides agree with TRBD2. V was clipped by 4 bases and J by 6 bases; unmatched bases: 6. The CDR3 length is 16 residues. Germline CDR1 reads KGHSH; CDR2 reads LQKENI. The CDR3 DNA reads TGTGCCAGCTCACTACCGACTAGCGGGAGGCTCAATGAGCAGTTCTTC. Protein product: CASSLPTSGRLNEQFF.